Each of the 10 T cell receptor beta chains below was sequenced from the same sample in a study of response to subunit inactivated influenza vaccine. In TCRdb, the RT-PCR reads were re-called with MiXCR into one record per CDR3 protein. The sample contains 630,000 or so distinct CDR3 sequences, approximately 15% of which appear only once. The sequencing used PBMCs from blood, collected 11 to 12 days after vaccination. The receptor source for this set is a man aged 50-60 years who received an inactivated influenza vaccine.

The gene calls are TRBV7-8 and TRBJ2-4, with D tentatively TRBD2 (5 bases). The V end was cut by 0 bases, the J end by 1 base, with 19 bases between. CDR3 size: 19 residues. Germline V lookup: CDR1 SGHVS, CDR2 FQNEAQ. The CDR3 DNA sequence: TGTGCCAGCAGCTTAGCGAGGGTGTGGGCTTCCGGGGCCAAAAACATTCAGTACTTC. Translated, it gives CASSLARVWASGAKNIQYF. Together with reference TRBV7-8 and TRBJ2-4, the CDR3 gives the full variable domain: GAGVSQSPRYKVAKRGQDVALRCDPISGHVSLFWYQQALGQGPEFLTYFQNEAQLDKSGLPSDRFFAERPEGSVSTLKIQRTQQEDSAVYLCASSLARVWASGAKNIQYFGAGTRLSVL.

In its sample, this clonotype was seen a few times. The V call is TRBV6-5, the J call TRBJ1-5; D is unclear. CDR1 is MNHEY, CDR2 SVGAGI, per germline. Trimming removed 0 bases from V and 2 bases from J, with 5 bases in between. The CDR3 sequence is 14 residues long. CDR3 in DNA: TGTGCCAGCAGTTACTCAACAGGCAATCAGCCCCAGCATTTT. It encodes CASSYSTGNQPQHF.

This clonotype has just a few counts. This chain connects TRBV28 to TRBJ2-2; TRBD2 is a possible D gene (7 bases). The CDR3 totals 15 residues. Germline V lookup: CDR1 MDHEN, CDR2 SYDVKM. V was clipped by 7 bases and J by 5 bases, with 17 bases between them. The DNA of the CDR3 is TGTGCCAGCACCTCTGGGGGGGGGCGGACCGGGGAGCTGTTTTTT. Amino acid sequence: CASTSGGGRTGELFF.

V and J are TRBV29-1 and TRBJ2-5, with D perhaps TRBD1 (6 bases). CDR3 length: 15 residues. Trimming cost V 7 bases and J 1 base, with 19 bases left between them. Germline CDR1 SQVTM, CDR2 ANQGSEA. The CDR3 DNA sequence: TGCAGCGCGCTAGGGGGATTTGGGATCCAAGAGACCCAGTACTTC. This translates into CSALGGFGIQETQYF.

The chain links TRBV18 to TRBJ2-7; D unclear. Germline V gene sequence: CDR1 KGHSH, CDR2 LQKENI. CDR3 size: 11 residues. Between the trimmed V and J ends, which lost 0 bases and 7 bases, there was a span of 4 bases. The CDR3 DNA follows: TGTGCCAGCTCACCACCCGGGGAGCAGTACTTC. Encoded protein: CASSPPGEQYF.

This clonotype came up a few times. CDR3 sequence (DNA): TGCGCCAGCGGACTCGATGGGGCCCAGTACTTC. Translated, it gives CASGLDGAQYF. The chain couples TRBV10-2 to TRBJ2-5, with a possible D match to TRBD2 (5 bases). The CDR3 length is 11 residues. V shed 8 bases and J shed 9 bases, with 13 bases lying between them. Germline CDR1 and CDR2: WSHSY and SAAADI.

The V and J genes are TRBV7-2 and TRBJ2-1; no clear D gene. Germline lookup yields CDR1 SGHTA and CDR2 FQGNSA. The ends were cut back, 5 bases at V and 8 bases at J, with 10 bases in the middle. The CDR3 consists of 12 residues. The DNA of the CDR3 is TGTGCCAGCAGCGTGAGGAGCCATGAGCAGTTCTTC. It codes for CASSVRSHEQFF. The full variable domain, completed using reference TRBV7-2 and TRBJ2-1, is GAGVSQSPSNKVTEKGKDVELRCDPISGHTALYWYRQSLGQGLEFLIYFQGNSAPDKSGLPSDRFSAERTGGSVSTLTIQRTQQEDSAVYLCASSVRSHEQFFGPGTRLTVL.

The sample holds many counts of this clonotype. This chain uses TRBV6-5 with TRBJ2-1; D possibly corresponds to TRBD2 (5 bases). V lost 2 bases and J 0 bases, leaving 8 bases between the germline ends. The length of the CDR3 is 15 residues. Germline V gene lookup returns CDR1 MNHEY and CDR2 SVGAGI. The CDR3 sequence is CASSYGGGSYNEQFF. The CDR3 region has the DNA TGTGCCAGCAGTTACGGCGGAGGCTCCTACAATGAGCAGTTCTTC.

This clonotype was counted between two and nine times. The chain has TRBV7-9 and TRBJ2-1, with 13 positions matching TRBD2. Germline V lookup: CDR1 SEHNR, CDR2 FQNEAQ (reference sequence). The CDR3 has 17 residues. V dropped 5 bases and J dropped 3; count of bases not matched to a gene: 7. CDR3 in DNA: TGTGCCAGCAGCACTAGTCGGACTAGCGGGAGCTACAATGAGCAGTTCTTC. Its protein is CASSTSRTSGSYNEQFF.

The gene calls are TRBV5-1 and TRBJ2-5, with 7 nucleotides matching TRBD1. With 4 bases clipped from V and 3 bases from J, the junction kept 3 bases outside the gene matches. The germline CDR1 and CDR2 sequences are SGHRS and YFSETQ. The CDR3 covers 13 residues. The CDR3 loop reads CASSRRGKETQYF. In DNA, the CDR3 is TGCGCCAGCAGCCGCAGGGGGAAAGAGACCCAGTACTTC.